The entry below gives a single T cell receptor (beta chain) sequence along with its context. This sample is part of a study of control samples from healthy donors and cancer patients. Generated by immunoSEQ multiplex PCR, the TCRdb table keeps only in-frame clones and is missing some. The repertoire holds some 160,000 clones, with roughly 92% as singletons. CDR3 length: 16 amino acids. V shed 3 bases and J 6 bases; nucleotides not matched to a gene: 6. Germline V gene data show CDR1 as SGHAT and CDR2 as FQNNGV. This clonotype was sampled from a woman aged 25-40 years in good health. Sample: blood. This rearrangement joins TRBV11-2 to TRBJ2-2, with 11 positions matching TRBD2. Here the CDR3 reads CASSFASLAGAGELFF. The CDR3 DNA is TGTGCCAGCAGCTTTGCTTCACTAGCGGGAGCCGGGGAGCTGTTTTTT.